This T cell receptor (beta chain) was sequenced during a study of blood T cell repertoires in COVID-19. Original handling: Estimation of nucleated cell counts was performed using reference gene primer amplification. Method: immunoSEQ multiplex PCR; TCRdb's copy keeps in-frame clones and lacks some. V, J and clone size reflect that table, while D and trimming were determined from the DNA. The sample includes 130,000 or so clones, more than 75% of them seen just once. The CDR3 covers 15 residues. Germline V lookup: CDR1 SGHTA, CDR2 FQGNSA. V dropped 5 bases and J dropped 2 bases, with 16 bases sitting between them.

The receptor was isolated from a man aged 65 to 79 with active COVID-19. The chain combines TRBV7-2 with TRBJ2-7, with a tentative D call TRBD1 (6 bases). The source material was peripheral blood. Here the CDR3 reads CASSPRQDLAYEQYF. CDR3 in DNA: TGTGCCAGCAGCCCCCGACAGGACCTCGCCTACGAGCAGTACTTC. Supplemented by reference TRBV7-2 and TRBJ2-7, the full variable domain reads GAGVSQSPSNKVTEKGKDVELRCDPISGHTALYWYRQSLGQGLEFLIYFQGNSAPDKSGLPSDRFSAERTGGSVSTLTIQRTQQEDSAVYLCASSPRQDLAYEQYFGPGTRLTVT.